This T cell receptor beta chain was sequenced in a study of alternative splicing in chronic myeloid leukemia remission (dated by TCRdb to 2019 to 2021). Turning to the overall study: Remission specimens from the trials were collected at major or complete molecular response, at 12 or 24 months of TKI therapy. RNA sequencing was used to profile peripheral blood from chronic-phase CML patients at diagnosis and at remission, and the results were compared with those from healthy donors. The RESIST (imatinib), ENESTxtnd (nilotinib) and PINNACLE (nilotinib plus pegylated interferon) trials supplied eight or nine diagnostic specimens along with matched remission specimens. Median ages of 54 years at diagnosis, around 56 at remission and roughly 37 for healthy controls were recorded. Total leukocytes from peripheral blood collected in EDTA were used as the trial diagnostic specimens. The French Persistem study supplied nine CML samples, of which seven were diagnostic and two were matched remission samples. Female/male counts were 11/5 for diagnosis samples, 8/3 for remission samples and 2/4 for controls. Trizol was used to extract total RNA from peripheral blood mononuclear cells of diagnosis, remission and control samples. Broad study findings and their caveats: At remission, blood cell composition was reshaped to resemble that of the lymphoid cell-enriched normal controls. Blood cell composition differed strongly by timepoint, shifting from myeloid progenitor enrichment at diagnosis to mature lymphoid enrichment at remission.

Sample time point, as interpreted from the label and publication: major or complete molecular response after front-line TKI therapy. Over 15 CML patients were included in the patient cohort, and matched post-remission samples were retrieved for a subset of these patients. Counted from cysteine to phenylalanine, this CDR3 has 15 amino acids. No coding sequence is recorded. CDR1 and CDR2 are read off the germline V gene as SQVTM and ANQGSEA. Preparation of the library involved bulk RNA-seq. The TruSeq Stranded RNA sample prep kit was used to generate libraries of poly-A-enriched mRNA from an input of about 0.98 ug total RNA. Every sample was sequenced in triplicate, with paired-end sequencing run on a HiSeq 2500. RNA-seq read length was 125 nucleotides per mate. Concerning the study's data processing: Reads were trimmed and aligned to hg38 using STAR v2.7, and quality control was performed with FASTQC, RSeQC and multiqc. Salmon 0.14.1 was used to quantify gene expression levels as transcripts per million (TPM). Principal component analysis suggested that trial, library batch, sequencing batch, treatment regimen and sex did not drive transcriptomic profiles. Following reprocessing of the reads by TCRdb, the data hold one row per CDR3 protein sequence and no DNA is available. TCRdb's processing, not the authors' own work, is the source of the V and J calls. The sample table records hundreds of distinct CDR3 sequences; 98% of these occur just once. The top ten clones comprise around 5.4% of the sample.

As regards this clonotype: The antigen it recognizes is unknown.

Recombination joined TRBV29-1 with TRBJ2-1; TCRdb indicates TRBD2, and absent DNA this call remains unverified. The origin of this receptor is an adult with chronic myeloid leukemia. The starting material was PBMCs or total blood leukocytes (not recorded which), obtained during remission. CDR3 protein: CSVGSGTSGYNEQFF.